This TCR beta chain was sequenced in a study of blood T cell repertoires in COVID-19. Whole-study context: Sources were T cells, B-cell-depleted T cells, or PBMCs; the material itself was cDNA or gDNA.

Deletions cut 11 bases from V and 4 bases from J, with 17 bases between. The CDR3 totals 13 residues. Germline loops: CDR1 ENHRY, CDR2 SYGVKD. Sequencing used immunoSEQ multiplex PCR; TCRdb keeps in-frame clones, though not all of them. Among roughly 110,000 clones listed, 70% to 90% were seen once. Sequencing was carried out using peripheral blood. The chain combines TRBV10-3 with TRBJ1-1, with D unresolved. The TCR was taken from a man aged 35 to 55 with acute or convalescent COVID-19. CDR3 bases: TGTGCCCTCCAGGATTCCCCCGGCACTGAAGCTTTCTTT. It encodes CALQDSPGTEAFF.